One sample yielded the 31 T cell receptor beta chains listed below, sequenced in a study of identical twins. TCRdb itself ran the 5' RACE reads through MiXCR, one entry per CDR3 protein. In the table there are some 590,000 distinct CDR3 sequences, 9.6% of which are singletons. The same sample was also studied in work on yellow fever vaccine responses in identical twins.

The sequenced sample was PBMCs. The receptors here all came from a woman between 18 and 29 years old in good health.

This clonotype has ten or more counts. The chain employs TRBV6-4 and TRBJ2-1; D is uncertain. CDR3 size: 13 residues. Germline V lookup: CDR1 MRHNA, CDR2 SNTAGT. V shed 0 bases and J shed 2 bases, with 2 bases lying between them. The chain's CDR3 is CASSDSPYNEQFF. The CDR3 DNA reads as TGTGCCAGCAGTGACTCTCCCTACAATGAGCAGTTCTTC.

V and J are TRBV20-1 and TRBJ2-1; 12 bases are a match to TRBD2. The germline gives CDR1 DFQATT, CDR2 SNEGSKA (reference sequence). After removal of 2 bases from V and 0 bases from J, the junction contained 5 bases not matched to a gene. The CDR3 sequence is 17 residues long. The DNA for the CDR3 is TGCAGTGCTAGATCCGGGACTAGCGGGCCCTCCTACAATGAGCAGTTCTTC. Encoded protein: CSARSGTSGPSYNEQFF.

This clonotype was counted many times. The chain carries TRBV6-5 and TRBJ2-5, with D possibly being TRBD2 (6 bases). The CDR3 totals 15 residues. Looked up from germline, CDR1 is MNHEY and CDR2 is SVGAGI. V shed 1 base and J shed 2 bases, with 11 bases lying between them. CDR3 sequence reads: CASSYYTGLQETQYF. The CDR3, as DNA: TGTGCCAGCAGTTACTACACGGGACTTCAAGAGACCCAGTACTTC.

This sequence joins TRBV7-9 and TRBJ2-5, with a tentative D call TRBD1 (6 bases). V gave up 2 bases and J gave up 4 bases, with 11 bases separating them. Germline V gene lookup returns CDR1 SEHNR and CDR2 FQNEAQ (reference sequence). The CDR3 runs 14 residues. The DNA of the CDR3 is TGTGCCAGCAGCTTAACAGGGTTTGGAGAGACCCAGTACTTC. Translation gives CASSLTGFGETQYF.

CDR3 in amino acids: CASSQGGREQYF. The CDR3 nucleotides are TGTGCCAGCAGCCAGGGGGGTCGCGAGCAGTACTTC. The chain recombines TRBV11-2 with TRBJ2-7; a weak D match, TRBD1 (7 bases). There are 12 residues in the CDR3. Germline CDR1 and CDR2: SGHAT and FQNNGV. Between the trimmed V and J ends, which lost 5 bases and 6 bases, there was a span of 11 bases.

This chain connects TRBV28 to TRBJ1-5; the match to TRBD1 covers 7 bases. Trimming at V came to 6 bases and at J to 2 bases, leaving 13 bases not matched to a gene. Germline CDR1 and CDR2: MDHEN and SYDVKM. The CDR3 contains 17 residues. Here the CDR3 DNA reads TGTGCCAGCAGCCCACGGACAGGTCTTTATGGCAATCAGCCCCAGCATTTT. It specifies CASSPRTGLYGNQPQHF. Looking up the rest from reference TRBV28 and TRBJ1-5 gives the full variable domain: DVKVTQSSRYLVKRTGEKVFLECVQDMDHENMFWYRQDPGLGLRLIYFSYDVKMKEKGDIPEGYSVSREKKERFSLILESASTNQTSMYLCASSPRTGLYGNQPQHFGDGTRLSIL.

The chain couples TRBV28 to TRBJ2-1; 8 positions agree with TRBD1. This CDR3 has 19 residues. Germline V gene sequence: CDR1 MDHEN, CDR2 SYDVKM. V was clipped by 5 bases and J by 4 bases; unmatched bases: 19. Written as DNA, the CDR3 is TGTGCCAGCAGTCCCCGCAGGGGGCAGTTTGGGGAGACATACAATGAGCAGTTCTTC. This gives the protein CASSPRRGQFGETYNEQFF.

This clonotype appeared a few times. The chain links TRBV11-2 to TRBJ2-1; 9 bases line up with TRBD2. The CDR3 is 18 residues long. The J segment lost 3 bases and the V segment lost 2 bases, leaving 11 bases of the junction unmatched. CDR1 is SGHAT, CDR2 FQNNGV, per germline. DNA of the CDR3: TGTGCCAGCAGCTTAAGGGCGCCTAGCGGGAAGGTCTACAATGAGCAGTTCTTC. This sequence encodes CASSLRAPSGKVYNEQFF.

This sequence joins TRBV5-1 and TRBJ2-7, with 10 bases identical to TRBD1. The CDR3 covers 15 residues. Per the germline V gene, CDR1 is SGHRS and CDR2 is YFSETQ. V dropped 1 base and J dropped 5; count of bases not matched to a gene: 6. The CDR3 DNA sequence: TGCGCCAGCAGCTTGTCCGGGACAGGGGCCAACGAGCAGTACTTC. This sequence encodes CASSLSGTGANEQYF.

This clonotype has just a few counts. J is TRBJ2-3 and V is TRBV5-5; no firm D call. The length of the CDR3 is 15 residues. Germline V lookup: CDR1 SGHKS, CDR2 YYEKEE (reference sequence). Trimming shortened V by 4 bases and J by 3 bases, and 15 bases separated the two germline ends. The CDR3 DNA reads as TGTGCCAGCAGCCGGTGGGAAAGTCAGACAGATACGCAGTATTTT. This translates into CASSRWESQTDTQYF.

The gene calls are TRBV27 and TRBJ2-3; D remains unclear. CDR1 MNHEY and CDR2 SMNVEV come from the germline V gene (reference sequence). Trimming removed 5 bases at V and 0 bases at J, with 9 bases between. The CDR3 has 14 residues. The CDR3 bases are TGTGCCAGCAGTCAACAGAGGAGCACAGATACGCAGTATTTT. Translated, it gives CASSQQRSTDTQYF.

The V and J genes are TRBV20-1 and TRBJ2-5; 9 bases line up with TRBD2. Germline-derived CDR1 and CDR2 are DFQATT and SNEGSKA (reference sequence). The V segment lost 0 bases and the J segment 1 base; nucleotides outside the gene matches: 18. There are 20 residues in the CDR3. The CDR3 DNA reads as TGCAGTGCTAGAGAGGCGGGGGGGCGCAGGGATATTGGGTCCCAAGAGACCCAGTACTTC. Its translation is CSAREAGGRRDIGSQETQYF.

This clonotype has only a few counts. CDR3 protein: CASSSGGLGYEQFF. The DNA of the CDR3 is TGTGCCAGCAGTTCGGGTGGTTTGGGATATGAGCAGTTCTTC. This chain uses TRBV28 with TRBJ2-1; D remains ambiguous. This CDR3 spans 14 amino acids. Per germline, CDR1 MDHEN and CDR2 SYDVKM. The ends were cut back, 4 bases at V and 8 bases at J, with 15 bases in the middle.

The chain combines TRBV7-9 with TRBJ2-7, with 7 bases identical to TRBD1. CDR3 length: 15 amino acids. V shed 3 bases, J shed 2 bases, and the junction held 7 bases outside the gene matches. CDR1 SEHNR and CDR2 FQNEAQ come from the germline V gene (reference sequence). DNA for the CDR3: TGTGCCAGCAGCTTCGCCCGGGACAGACCCTACGAGCAGTACTTC. This sequence encodes CASSFARDRPYEQYF.

The sample holds many counts of this clonotype. The rearrangement links TRBV10-1 to TRBJ1-1; no firm D call. Germline loops: CDR1 WNHNN, CDR2 SYGVQD (reference sequence). V lost 0 bases and J lost 4, with 9 bases in between. The CDR3 runs to 14 residues. Here the CDR3 reads CASSESARSTEAFF. In DNA, the CDR3 is TGCGCCAGCAGTGAGTCGGCGAGGTCCACTGAAGCTTTCTTT.

As DNA, the CDR3 is TGTGCCAGCAGTAACGGGGGGACCCAGTACTTC. It specifies CASSNGGTQYF. V is TRBV6-2 or TRBV6-3 and J is TRBJ2-5; D might be TRBD2 (6 bases). The germline V and J ends were trimmed by 5 bases and 7 bases, with 8 bases remaining between them. Per the germline V gene, CDR1 is MNHEY and CDR2 is SVGEGT. The CDR3 has 11 amino acids.

In its sample, this clonotype was seen many times. The genes are TRBV24-1 and TRBJ1-5; D is undetermined. The V end lost 9 bases, the J end lost 3 bases, and 11 bases lay between the germline ends. This CDR3 region has 13 residues. CDR1 is KGHDR and CDR2 is SFDVKD in the germline V gene. The CDR3 DNA follows: TGTGCCACCCGGGGTCAGGACAATCAGCCCCAGCATTTT. This encodes CATRGQDNQPQHF.

The V and J genes are TRBV12-5 and TRBJ2-5; D is possibly TRBD1 (5 bases). The CDR3 consists of 12 residues. Trimming cost V 5 bases and J 5 bases, with 9 bases left between them. The germline CDR1 and CDR2 sequences are LGHNT and FRNRAP. DNA of the CDR3: TGTGCTAGTGGTCAGGGTTCGGAGACCCAGTACTTC. This gives the protein CASGQGSETQYF.

This clonotype was seen more than once but under ten times. The chain carries TRBV4-3 and TRBJ2-7; D perhaps matches TRBD1 (6 bases). V was clipped by 0 bases and J by 6 bases, with 12 bases between them. Per the germline V gene, CDR1 is LGHNA and CDR2 is YSLEER. This CDR3 comprises 14 residues. The CDR3 DNA reads as TGCGCCAGCAGCCAAGACAGGGGAATGGGCGAGCAGTACTTC. Translated, it gives CASSQDRGMGEQYF.

CDR3 amino acids: CASSRGWGGASETQYF. The CDR3 DNA reads as TGTGCCAGCAGCCGCGGGTGGGGGGGAGCGAGTGAGACCCAGTACTTC. This chain links TRBV7-6 with TRBJ2-5; 7 bases are a match to TRBD2. Germline values: CDR1 SGHVS, CDR2 FNYEAQ. The CDR3 is 16 residues long. Trimming cost V 5 bases and J 5 bases; bases outside gene matches: 14.

This clonotype has only a few counts. The chain carries TRBV7-2 and TRBJ2-7; TRBD2 aligns across 10 bases. The CDR3 consists of 14 residues. Germline V gene lookup returns CDR1 SGHTA and CDR2 FQGNSA. J was trimmed by 6 bases and V by 3 bases; bases with no gene match: 5. The CDR3 nucleotides read TGTGCCAGCAGCTTGCTAGCGGGAGCGTCCGAGCAGTACTTC. It encodes CASSLLAGASEQYF. Full variable domain (rest looked up from reference TRBV7-2 and TRBJ2-7): GAGVSQSPSNKVTEKGKDVELRCDPISGHTALYWYRQSLGQGLEFLIYFQGNSAPDKSGLPSDRFSAERTGGSVSTLTIQRTQQEDSAVYLCASSLLAGASEQYFGPGTRLTVT.

The gene calls are TRBV9 and TRBJ2-7; 7 nucleotides agree with TRBD1. Germline CDR1 is SGDLS and CDR2 is YYNGEE. The length of the CDR3 is 14 residues. Trimming removed 0 bases from V and 6 bases from J; junction bases left unmatched: 6. CDR3 sequence: CASSVDRGPSEQYF. CDR3 DNA sequence: TGTGCCAGCAGCGTAGACAGGGGTCCATCCGAGCAGTACTTC.

The V call is TRBV7-9, the J call TRBJ2-3; 7 positions agree with TRBD2. V was pared by 2 bases and J by 8 bases, with 1 base of the junction left unmatched. Germline V lookup: CDR1 SEHNR, CDR2 FQNEAQ (reference sequence). This CDR3 is built from 12 residues. In DNA form, the CDR3 reads TGTGCCAGCAGCTTACGACTAGCTACGCAGTATTTT. Encoded protein: CASSLRLATQYF.

The genes are TRBV4-1 and TRBJ2-7, with TRBD2 matching over 7 bases. The V gene end was trimmed by 4 bases and the J gene end by 0 bases; junction bases not matched to a gene: 6. The CDR3 spans 15 residues. Germline V gene lookup returns CDR1 MGHRA and CDR2 YSYEKL. This chain's CDR3 is CASSLKAGSSYEQYF. The CDR3 region has the DNA TGCGCCAGCAGCCTCAAAGCGGGGAGCTCCTACGAGCAGTACTTC.

This clonotype has just a few counts. The V and J genes are TRBV4-2 and TRBJ2-1; a weak D match, TRBD2 (6 bases). The V end was cut by 5 bases, the J end by 0 bases, with 14 bases between. Germline assignment: CDR1 LGHNA and CDR2 YNFKEQ. The CDR3 covers 16 residues. CDR3 nucleotides: TGTGCCAGCAGCGCCGGGACTTCCAGCTCCTACAATGAGCAGTTCTTC. Translated: CASSAGTSSSYNEQFF.

Only a few counts were recorded for this clonotype. The gene calls are TRBV20-1 and TRBJ2-5; D call uncertain. The CDR3 covers 15 residues. Trimming pared 0 bases from V and 4 bases from J, leaving 15 bases between. In germline, CDR1 is DFQATT, CDR2 SNEGSKA (reference sequence). CDR3 protein: CSARDAQNLLETQYF. DNA of the CDR3: TGCAGTGCTAGAGATGCGCAGAACCTTTTAGAGACCCAGTACTTC.

J is TRBJ2-7 and V is TRBV6-2 or TRBV6-3; TRBD2 agrees at 8 bases. From germline, CDR1 is MNHEY and CDR2 SVGEGT. The CDR3 contains 14 residues. V lost 6 bases and J lost 7; bases outside the gene matches: 11. Here the CDR3 reads CASSHQRELWEQYF. The CDR3 DNA sequence: TGTGCCAGCAGCCACCAGCGGGAGCTCTGGGAGCAGTACTTC.

This rearrangement joins TRBV9 to TRBJ1-6; 9 bases fit TRBD1. The CDR3 is 14 residues long. V was pared by 3 bases and J by 9 bases, with 4 bases of the junction left unmatched. Germline CDR1 and CDR2: SGDLS and YYNGEE. In DNA, the CDR3 is TGTGCCAGCAGCGACCGGGACAGGGTTTCACCCCTCCACTTT. Translation: CASSDRDRVSPLHF.

The sample holds a few counts of this clonotype. The genes are TRBV5-1 and TRBJ1-6; perhaps TRBD1 as D (5 bases). V was clipped by 3 bases and J by 6 bases, with 10 bases between them. The CDR3 consists of 14 residues. Germline CDR1 SGHRS, CDR2 YFSETQ. CDR3 nucleotides: TGCGCCAGCAGCTCGGGACTGACTAATTCACCCCTCCACTTT. This codes for CASSSGLTNSPLHF.

This clonotype has more than one count but fewer than ten. The chain employs TRBV4-2 and TRBJ1-5, with a possible D match to TRBD1 (6 bases). This CDR3 is built from 14 residues. Trimming removed 0 bases from V and 4 bases from J, with 7 bases in between. Per the germline V gene, CDR1 is LGHNA and CDR2 is YNFKEQ. The CDR3 reads CASSQEDRNQPQHF. In nucleotides, the CDR3 is TGTGCCAGCAGCCAAGAGGACAGAAATCAGCCCCAGCATTTT.

This clonotype was picked up many times. This chain uses TRBV5-1 with TRBJ2-7; TRBD1 aligns across 10 bases. With 4 bases clipped from V and 2 bases from J, the junction kept 6 bases outside the gene matches. Germline V lookup: CDR1 SGHRS, CDR2 YFSETQ. The CDR3 loop spans 15 amino acids. The CDR3 reads CASSQRTGGTYEQYF. CDR3 coding DNA: TGCGCCAGCAGCCAAAGGACAGGGGGGACCTACGAGCAGTACTTC.